Following are 26 T cell receptor beta chains from one sample sequenced in a study of cytomegalovirus exposure and HLA in healthy donors. PCR was performed using 60 Vbeta and 13 Jbeta primers. Using immunoSEQ multiplex PCR, the repertoire was profiled, and TCRdb retains in-frame clones only, with some absent. Of more than 100,000 clones detected, around 80% appear once; the ten largest clones hold about 9.3%. Material for sequencing was PBMCs. Receptors originate from a woman younger than 35 in good health and CMV-seropositive.

This rearrangement joins TRBV4-1 to TRBJ1-1, with a weak D call TRBD1 (5 bases). The V gene's germline CDR1 is MGHRA and CDR2 YSYEKL. CDR3 length: 15 amino acids. Trimming cost V 6 bases and J 1 base, with 15 bases left between them. The chain's CDR3 is CASRLVGRGNTEAFF. As DNA, the CDR3 is TGCGCCAGCAGGCTGGTGGGAAGGGGGAACACTGAAGCTTTCTTT.

The chain carries TRBV10-3 and TRBJ1-5, with TRBD1 as a possible D gene (6 bases). This CDR3 spans 14 amino acids. Between the trimmed V and J ends, which lost 8 bases and 7 bases, there was a span of 18 bases. Germline V gene lookup returns CDR1 ENHRY and CDR2 SYGVKD. CDR3 sequence: CAIGGDSGYQPQHF. The CDR3 bases are TGTGCCATCGGGGGCGATTCCGGTTACCAGCCCCAGCATTTT.

This clone was counted a single time. The V call is TRBV5-1, the J call TRBJ2-7; 8 bases line up with TRBD2. Per the germline V gene, CDR1 is SGHRS and CDR2 is YFSETQ. The V gene end was trimmed by 2 bases and the J gene end by 2 bases; junction bases not matched to a gene: 3. This CDR3 is 14 amino acids long. DNA for the CDR3: TGCGCCAGCAGCTTCGGGGGGGAGCCCTACGAGCAGTACTTC. It yields the protein CASSFGGEPYEQYF.

The chain has TRBV28 and TRBJ2-7; 8 bases line up with TRBD2. The V gene end was trimmed by 7 bases and the J gene end by 0 bases; junction bases not matched to a gene: 2. The CDR3 sequence is 13 residues long. Germline loops: CDR1 MDHEN, CDR2 SYDVKM. CDR3 sequence: CASNSGSSYEQYF. The CDR3 region has the DNA TGTGCCAGCAACAGCGGGAGCTCCTACGAGCAGTACTTC.

The chain recombines TRBV6-5 with TRBJ1-6, with 7 bases lining up with TRBD1. Per the germline V gene, CDR1 is MNHEY and CDR2 is SVGAGI. The length of the CDR3 is 15 residues. V gave up 4 bases and J gave up 7 bases; unmatched junction bases: 7. The CDR3 loop reads CASSFGTAKNSPLHF. Written as DNA, the CDR3 is TGTGCCAGCAGTTTCGGGACAGCAAAGAATTCACCCCTCCACTTT.

This chain uses TRBV2 with TRBJ2-3; TRBD1 agrees at 9 bases. The CDR3 is made up of 16 amino acids. With V trimmed by 8 bases and J by 3 bases, 12 bases remained unmatched. CDR1 is SNHLY and CDR2 is FYNNEI in the germline V gene. The CDR3 DNA reads TGTGCCAGCCCCCAGGTAGAGACAGGGGGTACAGATACGCAGTATTTT. Translated: CASPQVETGGTDTQYF. The whole variable domain, remainder taken from reference TRBV2 and TRBJ2-3, is EPEVTQTPSHQVTQMGQEVILRCVPISNHLYFYWYRQILGQKVEFLVSFYNNEISEKSEIFDDQFSVERPDGSNFTLKIRSTKLEDSAMYFCASPQVETGGTDTQYFGPGTRLTVL.

The chain links TRBV28 to TRBJ1-2; no firm D call. The CDR3 totals 12 residues. V shed 2 bases and J shed 3 bases, with 4 bases lying between them. The germline CDR1 and CDR2 sequences are MDHEN and SYDVKM. The CDR3 loop reads CASSLQDYGYTF. In nucleotides, the CDR3 is TGTGCCAGCAGTTTACAGGACTATGGCTACACCTTC.

The CDR3: CASSPLRQESSAGELFF. DNA of the CDR3: TGTGCCAGCTCACCTCTTCGACAGGAATCCAGCGCCGGGGAGCTGTTTTTT. The chain joins TRBV18 to TRBJ2-2; tentative D call: TRBD1 (6 bases). Per the germline V gene, CDR1 is KGHSH and CDR2 is LQKENI. V dropped 3 bases and J dropped 6 bases, with 20 bases sitting between them. The CDR3 sequence is 17 residues long.

This chain uses TRBV28 with TRBJ1-5; 9 bases line up with TRBD1. The CDR3 consists of 17 residues. The J segment lost 3 bases and the V segment lost 4 bases, leaving 10 bases of the junction unmatched. Germline loops: CDR1 MDHEN, CDR2 SYDVKM. CDR3: CASSSIRDRVTNQPQHF. As DNA, the CDR3 is TGTGCCAGCAGTTCTATCCGGGACAGGGTGACCAATCAGCCCCAGCATTTT. The variable domain in full, with the rest retrieved from reference TRBV28 and TRBJ1-5, is DVKVTQSSRYLVKRTGEKVFLECVQDMDHENMFWYRQDPGLGLRLIYFSYDVKMKEKGDIPEGYSVSREKKERFSLILESASTNQTSMYLCASSSIRDRVTNQPQHFGDGTRLSIL.

The CDR3 region is CSVLQVNSYEQYF. The CDR3 DNA follows: TGCAGCGTATTACAGGTTAATAGCTACGAGCAGTACTTC. This rearrangement joins TRBV29-1 to TRBJ2-5; D is perhaps TRBD1 (5 bases). The J call is uncertain, as TRBJ2-7 better fits the DNA end. The CDR3 extends over 13 amino acids. CDR1 SQVTM and CDR2 ANQGSEA come from the germline V gene.

This chain connects TRBV28 to TRBJ1-5; D gene unclear. CDR1 and CDR2 (germline): MDHEN, SYDVKM. The CDR3 is 13 amino acids. Trimming pared 4 bases from V and 2 bases from J, leaving 6 bases between. In DNA form, the CDR3 reads TGTGCCAGCAGTTCCGGGGGCAATCAGCCCCAGCATTTT. This translates into CASSSGGNQPQHF.

The table lists this clone with a count of one. V usage is TRBV5-1 and J usage is TRBJ1-6; TRBD1 matches 7 bases. The CDR3 has 15 amino acids. J was trimmed by 6 bases and V by 1 base; bases with no gene match: 4. CDR1 and CDR2 (germline): SGHRS, YFSETQ. The CDR3 DNA follows: TGCGCCAGCAGCTTGACCCGGGACAGTAATTCACCCCTCCACTTT. Amino acid sequence: CASSLTRDSNSPLHF. Combining the CDR3 with reference TRBV5-1 and TRBJ1-6 gives the whole variable domain KAGVTQTPRYLIKTRGQQVTLSCSPISGHRSVSWYQQTPGQGLQFLFEYFSETQRNKGNFPGRFSGRQFSNSRSEMNVSTLELGDSALYLCASSLTRDSNSPLHFGNGTRLTVT.

The genes are TRBV7-9 and TRBJ1-2, with TRBD1 matching over 9 bases. After removal of 1 base from V and 2 bases from J, the junction contained 5 bases not matched to a gene. The CDR3 runs 16 residues. Per germline, CDR1 SEHNR and CDR2 FQNEAQ (reference sequence). The CDR3 DNA is TGTGCCAGCAGCTTAGGGATACAGGGGGCGAACTATGGCTACACCTTC. This encodes CASSLGIQGANYGYTF.

The genes are TRBV9 and TRBJ2-7; weak D call: TRBD1 (6 bases). Germline V CDR1 and CDR2: SGDLS, YYNGEE. The V gene lost 5 bases and the J gene lost 6 bases, with 18 bases spanning the gap. The CDR3 loop spans 14 amino acids. The CDR3 reads CASSQGLGLGEQYF. The CDR3 DNA is TGTGCCAGCAGTCAGGGGCTGGGCCTAGGCGAGCAGTACTTC.

The chain joins TRBV18 to TRBJ2-7, with TRBD1 matching 8 bases. CDR1 is KGHSH and CDR2 is LQKENI in the germline V gene. The trim removed 0 bases at V and 6 bases at J, leaving 10 bases unmatched. This CDR3 comprises 16 residues. CDR3 sequence reads: CASSPPGARGLVEQYF. The CDR3 nucleotides are TGTGCCAGCTCACCACCGGGCGCCAGGGGGCTAGTCGAGCAGTACTTC.

The chain has TRBV5-1 and TRBJ1-3, with D maybe TRBD1 (5 bases). This CDR3 has 17 residues. Germline V CDR1 and CDR2: SGHRS, YFSETQ. V lost 1 base to trimming and J lost 1 base, with 15 bases between them. CDR3 sequence: CASSLFGTADSGNTIYF. The CDR3 DNA follows: TGCGCCAGCAGCTTGTTTGGGACTGCTGATTCTGGAAACACCATATATTTT.

The chain employs TRBV7-9 and TRBJ2-6; perhaps TRBD2 as D (5 bases). Trimming shortened V by 1 base and J by 0 bases, and 16 bases separated the two germline ends. The CDR3 is 19 residues long. Germline lookup yields CDR1 SEHNR and CDR2 FQNEAQ (reference sequence). CDR3 amino acids: CASSLGVALTNSGANVLTF. The CDR3 coding sequence is TGTGCCAGCAGCTTAGGGGTGGCGCTGACTAACTCTGGGGCCAACGTCCTGACTTTC.

The chain employs TRBV11-2 and TRBJ2-1; 8 nucleotides agree with TRBD1. CDR3 size: 16 residues. The germline gives CDR1 SGHAT, CDR2 FQNNGV. J gave up 6 bases and V 5 bases, and 12 bases lay outside the gene matches. CDR3 bases: TGTGCCAGCAGCCCTTGGCGACAGGGGTGGGCCAATGAGCAGTTCTTC. The encoded protein is CASSPWRQGWANEQFF.

The rearrangement links TRBV5-6 to TRBJ2-1; 8 nucleotides line up with TRBD1. The CDR3 sequence is 15 residues long. Trimming cost V 1 base and J 4 bases; bases outside gene matches: 4. Germline CDR1 and CDR2: SGHDT and YYEEEE. The CDR3 DNA reads as TGTGCCAGCAGCTTGACAGGGGGGTCGTACAATGAGCAGTTCTTC. Amino acids: CASSLTGGSYNEQFF.

V usage is TRBV11-2 and J usage is TRBJ1-2; D gene unclear. V lost 0 bases to trimming and J lost 4 bases, with 6 bases between them. Germline CDR1 is SGHAT and CDR2 is FQNNGV. This CDR3 spans 13 amino acids. For the CDR3, the DNA is TGTGCCAGCAGCTTAGACAGGTTCTATGGCTACACCTTC. Amino acids: CASSLDRFYGYTF.

The J gene is TRBJ2-1, the V gene TRBV4-1, with TRBD2 as a possible D gene (6 bases). Germline V gene lookup returns CDR1 MGHRA and CDR2 YSYEKL. V lost 2 bases, J lost 1 base, and 18 bases lay in between. There are 18 residues in the CDR3. The CDR3 is CASSQRLSGFISYNEQFF. For the CDR3, the DNA is TGCGCCAGCAGCCAACGCTTAAGCGGGTTTATATCCTACAATGAGCAGTTCTTC.

This clone was picked up one time. V and J are TRBV4-2 and TRBJ2-2; the D gene is possibly TRBD2 (5 bases). The CDR3 consists of 16 residues. Germline V gene data show CDR1 as LGHNA and CDR2 as YNFKEQ. Trimming left V 3 bases short and J 6 bases short, with 17 bases between. The CDR3 reads CASSHPLAVWAGELFF. The CDR3 DNA sequence: TGTGCCAGCAGCCACCCTCTAGCAGTTTGGGCCGGGGAGCTGTTTTTT.

The genes are TRBV6-5 and TRBJ2-1; D is undetermined. Trimming took off 0 bases at V and 5 bases at J, with 5 bases between the two ends. This CDR3 is 13 amino acids long. Germline lookup yields CDR1 MNHEY and CDR2 SVGAGI. The CDR3 reads CASSYSTNNEQFF. CDR3 DNA: TGTGCCAGCAGTTACTCAACAAACAATGAGCAGTTCTTC.

The chain joins TRBV28 to TRBJ2-1, with 9 bases matching TRBD2. Germline V gives CDR1 MDHEN, CDR2 SYDVKM. The CDR3 length is 15 residues. The J segment lost 4 bases and the V segment lost 6 bases, leaving 7 bases of the junction unmatched. The CDR3 spells CASRPAGGGYNEQFF. The CDR3 DNA is TGTGCCAGCAGGCCAGCGGGAGGAGGTTACAATGAGCAGTTCTTC.

This chain connects TRBV2 to TRBJ2-7; 9 nucleotides match TRBD1. This CDR3 spans 13 amino acids. Germline trimming cut 7 bases from V and 5 bases from J; bases unmatched to any gene: 6. The germline V gene encodes CDR1 SNHLY and CDR2 FYNNEI. The CDR3 sequence: CASIRDRVDEQYF. The CDR3 nucleotides are TGTGCCAGCATTAGGGACAGGGTGGACGAGCAGTACTTC. Combining the CDR3 with reference TRBV2 and TRBJ2-7 gives the whole variable domain EPEVTQTPSHQVTQMGQEVILRCVPISNHLYFYWYRQILGQKVEFLVSFYNNEISEKSEIFDDQFSVERPDGSNFTLKIRSTKLEDSAMYFCASIRDRVDEQYFGPGTRLTVT.

The V gene is TRBV27, the J gene TRBJ2-1, with 10 bases fitting TRBD1. The CDR3 length is 16 residues. Germline CDR1 MNHEY, CDR2 SMNVEV (reference sequence). The V segment lost 4 bases and the J segment 10 bases; nucleotides outside the gene matches: 13. CDR3 DNA: TGTGCCAGCAGTTCGCGGCTCGGGACAGGGGTATCCGAGCAGTTCTTC. Encoded protein: CASSSRLGTGVSEQFF.